The rows below give T cell receptor beta chains drawn from one sample of a study of T-cell reconstitution after alpha-beta-depleted transplantation in children. TCRdb used MiXCR to reprocess the PCR reads, holding one entry per CDR3 protein. There are roughly 200,000 distinct CDR3 sequences in the sample; about a tenth occur only once, and approximately 28% lies in the top ten. The sample in question was PBMCs, obtained before TCRalphabeta/CD19-depleted stem cell transplant. These receptors all stem from a child in the first two years of life with acute myeloid leukemia, due to receive a stem cell transplant. The CDR3 runs from the conserved cysteine through the conserved F or W. Fields, in order: V gene, D gene, clone size, J gene, CDR3 DNA, CDR3 protein. The D gene is left open where the match is weak. The listing skips clone size in some rows; elsewhere it reads once, few, many or a size class.

TRBV23-1	TRBD1	-	TRBJ1-2	TGCGCCAGCAGCCAGGGGGCCCTCATGATCTATGGCTACACCTTC	CASSQGALMIYGYTF
TRBV6-5	-	-	TRBJ2-1	TGTGCCAGCAGTTACTCTTCCGGGACCTACAATGAGCAGTTCTTC	CASSYSSGTYNEQFF
TRBV29-1	-	-	TRBJ1-1	TGCAGCGTTCAGGAGGCCACTGAAGCTTTCTTT	CSVQEATEAFF
TRBV27	-	few	TRBJ2-2	TGTGCCAGCAGTTCTATCGGGGAGCTGTTTTTT	CASSSIGELFF
TRBV24-1	TRBD2	many	TRBJ2-1	TGTGCCACCAGTGATCGGACTAGCGGGAGACCCAATGAGCAGTTCTTC	CATSDRTSGRPNEQFF
TRBV6-1	TRBD2	-	TRBJ2-5	TGTGCCAGCAGTGAAGGGGGGGGAGTGAAGACCCAGTACTTC	CASSEGGGVKTQYF
TRBV12-3/TRBV12-4	TRBD1	many	TRBJ1-5	TGTGCCAGCAGCCCCAATCCGACAGGGGCAAATCAGCCCCAGCATTTT	CASSPNPTGANQPQHF
TRBV28	TRBD1	many	TRBJ2-7	TGTGCCAGCACCCTGACAGGGCCGCCCTACGAGCAGTACTTC	CASTLTGPPYEQYF
TRBV7-8	-	many	TRBJ2-1	TGTGCCAGCAGTCCCTTTGCCTTCTCCTACAATGAGCAGTTCTTC	CASSPFAFSYNEQFF
TRBV5-8	TRBD1	-	TRBJ2-7	TGTGCCAGGGGACCCGGACAGGGCCGGGACGAGCAGTACTTC	CARGPGQGRDEQYF
TRBV2	-	many	TRBJ2-3	TGTGCCAGCAGCGCTAGGGGGGTGAGCACAGATACGCAGTATTTT	CASSARGVSTDTQYF
TRBV20-1	TRBD2	many	TRBJ2-7	TGCAGTGCAGGCCCACTAGCGGGGGCCTACGAGCAGTACTTC	CSAGPLAGAYEQYF
TRBV24-1	-	many	TRBJ2-1	TGTGCCACAGGGGGGGGGTACAATGAGCAGTTCTTC	CATGGGYNEQFF
TRBV9	TRBD2	few	TRBJ2-3	TGTGCCAGCAGCGTAGGCACTAGCGGGGGTACAGATACGCAGTATTTT	CASSVGTSGGTDTQYF
TRBV20-1	-	many	TRBJ2-5	TGCAGTGCTAGCGGAGAAGAGACCCAGTACTTC	CSASGEETQYF
TRBV5-6	-	-	TRBJ2-2	TGTGCCAGCAGCGGGGGAGCACAACCCGGGGAGCTGTTTTTT	CASSGGAQPGELFF
TRBV29-1	-	-	TRBJ1-1	TGCAGCGCCGCCCCCACAGGGTCTGGCGGTGAAGCTTTCTTT	CSAAPTGSGGEAFF
TRBV7-9	-	-	TRBJ1-5	TGTGCCAGCAGCTTGGGTGAACATCAGCCCCAGCATTTT	CASSLGEHQPQHF
TRBV12-3/TRBV12-4	TRBD1	-	TRBJ2-1	TGTGCCAGCAGTCAGAGGGGACAGACCTCCTACAATGAGCAGTTCTTC	CASSQRGQTSYNEQFF
TRBV12-3/TRBV12-4	-	many	TRBJ2-1	TGTGCCAGCAGTCGTACGGGGTACAATGAGCAGTTCTTC	CASSRTGYNEQFF
TRBV18	-	-	TRBJ2-1	TGTGCCAGCTCACCACTTGTCGGCCCCCTCGAGCATGAGCAGTTCTTC	CASSPLVGPLEHEQFF
TRBV20-1	-	few	TRBJ2-3	TGCAGTGCTAGAGACCCGAGGGATGCAGATACGCAGTATTTT	CSARDPRDADTQYF
TRBV6-4	TRBD2	many	TRBJ2-1	TGTGCCAGCAGTGCCGAAGCGGGGCGCTACAATGAGCAGTTCTTC	CASSAEAGRYNEQFF
TRBV20-1	-	few	TRBJ2-7	TGCAGTGCTAGTCGAGTCGTCGGTTACGAGCAGTACTTC	CSASRVVGYEQYF
TRBV19	-	many	TRBJ2-2	TGTGCCAGCATACAGACACCTGTGAACACCGGGGAGCTGTTTTTT	CASIQTPVNTGELFF
TRBV11-2	TRBD1	many	TRBJ2-1	TGTGCCAGCAGCTTAGTACGGACAGGCAATGAGCAGTTCTTC	CASSLVRTGNEQFF
TRBV5-1	TRBD2	many	TRBJ2-7	TGCGCCAGCAGCTTGGGGAGGACTAGCGGTTACGAGCAGTACTTC	CASSLGRTSGYEQYF
TRBV5-1	-	many	TRBJ2-1	TGCGCCAGCAGCATGGACTCATCCTACAATGAGCAGTTCTTC	CASSMDSSYNEQFF
TRBV20-1	-	few	TRBJ2-2	TGCAGTGCTAGAGATCCCCACGGGAGTGGCACCGGGGAGCTGTTTTTT	CSARDPHGSGTGELFF
TRBV20-1	-	many	TRBJ2-1	TGCAGTGCTCTAAAGATGGGGGCGGGAGAAGTCCCCTTC	CSALKMGAGEVPF
TRBV9	-	-	TRBJ2-3	TGTGCCAGCAGCGTAAAGGTGACGAAAGCAGATACGCAGTATTTT	CASSVKVTKADTQYF
TRBV30	-	-	TRBJ2-7	TGTGCCTGGAATAGAGGGCCCTACGAGCAGTACTTC	CAWNRGPYEQYF
TRBV10-3	TRBD2	many	TRBJ2-1	TGTGCCATCAGTGAGCGCCCGGGGGCGGGAGGGGGTAATGAGCAGTTCTTC	CAISERPGAGGGNEQFF
TRBV6-1	-	many	TRBJ1-6	TGTGCCAGCGGGGGCAGGGTGTTTGATAATTCACCCCTCCACTTT	CASGGRVFDNSPLHF
TRBV29-1	TRBD2	many	TRBJ2-1	TGCAGCGTTGCCATGGGGAGGGTAGGCAATGAGCAGTTCTTC	CSVAMGRVGNEQFF